This T cell receptor (beta chain) was documented in a study of T cell responses to AZD1222 COVID-19 vaccine. Study observations and caveats: Researchers took repertoire samples only after the peak T cell response had come. Vaccine-associated CD4 TCRs spanned spike, dominant at 160-218 and 743-854.

Data came from immunoSEQ multiplex PCR; TCRdb stores just in-frame clones and leaves some out. The data show 100,000 to 150,000 clones, with 89% seen just once and less than 2% held by the top ten. With respect to this clone: Its cognate antigen is unknown.

Source: peripheral blood, taken on day 0 of AZD1222 vaccination. This sequence originates from an adult in good health.

CDR3 nucleotides: TGTGCCACTCGGGACCCCGGTGGCCATCAGCCCCAGCATTTT. Its protein is CATRDPGGHQPQHF. This rearrangement joins TRBV6-5 to TRBJ1-5; tentative D call: TRBD1 (5 bases). The CDR3 has 14 residues. The germline gives CDR1 MNHEY, CDR2 SVGAGI. Deletions cut 10 bases from V and 5 bases from J, with 18 bases between.